This is a list of T cell receptor beta chains from one sample in a study of blood T cell repertoires in COVID-19. The data were produced by immunoSEQ multiplex PCR, yet TCRdb's version contains in-frame clones alone and is incomplete. The data contain some 400,000 clones, roughly nine tenths of them seen just once; the ten biggest clones take up 0.95% to 1.3%. The sequenced material came from PBMCs or T cells enriched from blood (not recorded which). These receptors all come from a man aged 25-40 years who had recovered from COVID-19. Each CDR3 is given with its conserved first and last residue. The D gene is left open where the match is weak. Clone size is stated in some rows and not others, as once, few, many or a class when expanded.

size: -; D: -; J: TRBJ1-5; V: TRBV2; DNA: TGTGCCAGCAGTGGACAGCTTGCTCAGCCCCAGCATTTT; CDR3: CASSGQLAQPQHF
size: once; D: -; J: TRBJ2-5; V: TRBV5-5; DNA: TGTGCCAGCACCCGAAGGGGGTCGGAGACCCAGTACTTC; CDR3: CASTRRGSETQYF
size: once; D: -; J: TRBJ1-1; V: TRBV5-1; DNA: TGCGCCAGCAGCTTGGGGTCACTGGGAGGGGAAGCTTTCTTT; CDR3: CASSLGSLGGEAFF
size: once; D: TRBD2; J: TRBJ2-2; V: TRBV11-2; DNA: TGTGCCAGCAGCTTAGAAGCTAGCGGCGGGGAGCTGTTTTTT; CDR3: CASSLEASGGELFF
size: -; D: TRBD1; J: TRBJ1-4; V: TRBV19; DNA: TGTGCCAGTAGTATTATTCTAGGGGACAGCCCAGTGTTTTTT; CDR3: CASSIILGDSPVFF
size: -; D: TRBD1; J: TRBJ1-4; V: TRBV2; DNA: TGTGCCAGCACCTTTACAGGGGCAACTAATGAAAAACTGTTTTTT; CDR3: CASTFTGATNEKLFF
size: -; D: TRBD2; J: TRBJ2-7; V: TRBV12-3/TRBV12-4; DNA: TGTGCCAGCAGTTCGACTAGCGGGGGGCAGTACTTC; CDR3: CASSSTSGGQYF
size: -; D: -; J: TRBJ1-5; V: TRBV28; DNA: TGTGCCAGCAGAAATCGGGGAGGCAATCAGCCCCAGCATTTT; CDR3: CASRNRGGNQPQHF
size: -; D: TRBD1; J: TRBJ2-4; V: TRBV7-8; DNA: TGTGCCAGCAGCCCTACGACAGGGATCAACATTCAGTACTTC; CDR3: CASSPTTGINIQYF
size: -; D: -; J: TRBJ1-1; V: TRBV19; DNA: TGTGCCAGTAGTGAGGCCAGCCCTCCGAACACTGAAGCTTTCTTT; CDR3: CASSEASPPNTEAFF
size: -; D: -; J: TRBJ2-1; V: TRBV5-1; DNA: TGCGCCAGCAGCTTGGCCAAGGGGGAGCAGTTCTTC; CDR3: CASSLAKGEQFF
size: -; D: TRBD1; J: TRBJ2-6; V: TRBV10-3; DNA: TGTGCCATCACCGAGGGGGCGATCACTGGGGCCAACGTCCTGACTTTC; CDR3: CAITEGAITGANVLTF
size: -; D: -; J: TRBJ1-5; V: TRBV25-1; DNA: TGTGCCAGCAGTGAAACAGGGATCAATCAGCCCCAGCATTTT; CDR3: CASSETGINQPQHF
size: -; D: TRBD2; J: TRBJ2-7; V: TRBV29-1; DNA: TGCAGCGTTGCTAGCGGGAGGCTCTCCTACGAGCAGTACTTC; CDR3: CSVASGRLSYEQYF
size: -; D: TRBD1; J: TRBJ1-1; V: TRBV30; DNA: TGTGCCTGGAGTGCGACAGGGTCTGGGATAGGTTGGAACACTGAAGCTTTCTTT; CDR3: CAWSATGSGIGWNTEAFF
size: -; D: -; J: TRBJ2-7; V: TRBV12-3/TRBV12-4; DNA: TGTGCCAGCAGTCGGACTGCATCCGAGCAGTACTTC; CDR3: CASSRTASEQYF
size: -; D: TRBD1; J: TRBJ1-2; V: TRBV29-1; DNA: TGCAGCGTGGACGCAGGGGGGCAGAACTATGGCTACACCTTC; CDR3: CSVDAGGQNYGYTF
size: -; D: TRBD1; J: TRBJ1-1; V: TRBV30; DNA: TGTGCCTACAGGGGGTCCGGCACTGAAGCTTTCTTT; CDR3: CAYRGSGTEAFF
size: once; D: -; J: TRBJ2-5; V: TRBV7-8; DNA: TGTGCCAGCAGCCCCTATCAGGGAGGTGAGACCCAGTACTTC; CDR3: CASSPYQGGETQYF
size: -; D: -; J: TRBJ2-3; V: TRBV29-1; DNA: TGCAGCGTTGAATCGGGGACTGGTGGAGGTACGCAGTATTTT; CDR3: CSVESGTGGGTQYF
size: -; D: TRBD1; J: TRBJ1-6; V: TRBV18; DNA: TGTGCCAGCTCACCACGTAACGGACAGGGTAATTCACCCCTCCACTTT; CDR3: CASSPRNGQGNSPLHF
size: -; D: TRBD1; J: TRBJ1-4; V: TRBV3-1/TRBV3-2; DNA: TGTGCCAGCAGCCTGAGAGGGGACAGGGGTGAAAAACTGTTTTTT; CDR3: CASSLRGDRGEKLFF
size: -; D: TRBD1; J: TRBJ2-7; V: TRBV29-1; DNA: TGCAGCGTTGAAGACAAATCAGGGGGCAGGTCCTACGAGCAGTACTTC; CDR3: CSVEDKSGGRSYEQYF
size: -; D: -; J: TRBJ1-6; V: TRBV27; DNA: TGTGCCAGCAGGCACGGGGGAGGAAATTCACCCCTCCACTTT; CDR3: CASRHGGGNSPLHF
size: -; D: -; J: TRBJ2-7; V: TRBV12-5; DNA: TGTGCTAGTGGTTTGGTGCTTGGGGGGTCCTACGAGCAGTACTTC; CDR3: CASGLVLGGSYEQYF
size: -; D: TRBD1; J: TRBJ1-4; V: TRBV28; DNA: TGTGCCAGCACAGGGGGCGCGGCCGCAACTAATGAAAAACTGTTTTTT; CDR3: CASTGGAAATNEKLFF